The sample holds a few counts of the clone carrying this TCR beta chain. These data originate in a study of cytomegalovirus exposure and HLA in healthy donors. This CDR3 has 14 amino acids. V gave up 4 bases and J gave up 8 bases, with 15 bases separating them. Germline V gene sequence: CDR1 SGDLS, CDR2 YYNGEE. The PCR made use of 60 Vbeta and 13 Jbeta primers. As handled by the study authors: A follow-up analysis tallied 73 million or so unique TCR beta chains, about 11 million shared. Sequencing was performed with immunoSEQ multiplex PCR; in TCRdb, only in-frame clones are kept and a portion is missing. V and J calls and clone size come straight from that table; D and trimming were deduced from the DNA. This table holds fewer than 80,000 clones, about four fifths found once.

The sample consisted of PBMCs. The clonotype comes from a woman in her 30s in good health and CMV-seronegative. V usage is TRBV9 and J usage is TRBJ1-4; possible D gene TRBD1, 5 bases. This chain's CDR3 is CASSPNLAGEKLFF. As DNA, the CDR3 is TGTGCCAGCAGCCCAAACTTGGCAGGGGAAAAACTGTTTTTT.